This is a list of T cell receptor beta chains from one sample in a study of cytomegalovirus exposure and HLA in healthy donors. Clones were read by immunoSEQ multiplex PCR, and TCRdb kept only the in-frame ones, dropping some. Found here are around 180,000 clones, approximately 85% of them singletons; the top ten hold over 1.1%. Sequencing was carried out using PBMCs. The receptors derive from a woman younger than 30 in good health and CMV-seronegative. CDR3s include the opening cysteine and the closing phenylalanine or tryptophan. A D gene is named only where the DNA matches it firmly. Clone size appears in some rows only: once, few, many, or a class for an expanded clone.

clone_size d_call j_call v_call cdr3_nt cdr3_aa
- TRBD2 TRBJ2-3 TRBV27 TGTGCCAGCAGTCCTCGACTAGCGGGCTCCACGGGGGAGGGGACGCAGTATTTT CASSPRLAGSTGEGTQYF
- TRBD1 TRBJ2-7 TRBV25-1 TGTGCCAGCAGTGGCCACGGACAGGGTTCCTACGAGCAGTACTTC CASSGHGQGSYEQYF
- TRBD1 TRBJ2-2 TRBV11-1 TGTGCCAGCAGGAGGACAGGCACCACCGGGGAGCTGTTTTTT CASRRTGTTGELFF
- - TRBJ1-1 TRBV30 TGTGCCTGGAGTGTAGGGGTCCCGGATGAGGCTTTCTTT CAWSVGVPDEAFF
few - TRBJ1-1 TRBV14 TGTGCCAGCAGCCAACCCGGGAGGAACACTGAAGCTTTCTTT CASSQPGRNTEAFF
once TRBD1 TRBJ1-3 TRBV18 TGTGCCAGCTCACCAATGGGACAGGGAGATGCTGGAAACACCATATATTTT CASSPMGQGDAGNTIYF
- TRBD2 TRBJ2-7 TRBV5-1 TGCGCCAGCAGCTTCACACTAGCGGGAGTAGGCGAGCAGTACTTC CASSFTLAGVGEQYF
- TRBD1 TRBJ1-6 TRBV19 TGTGCCAGTAGTACTACCGGACAGGGGATCAATTCACCCCTCCACTTT CASSTTGQGINSPLHF
once TRBD2 TRBJ2-7 TRBV9 TGTGCCAGCAGCGTAGCTATCGGGACTAGCGGGACAACCTACGAGCAGTACTTC CASSVAIGTSGTTYEQYF
once - TRBJ2-1 TRBV4-1 TGCGCCAGCAGCCAAGATTTGGAGGGCTTGGGGCGGGCTAGCAATGAGCAGTTCTTC CASSQDLEGLGRASNEQFF
- TRBD1 TRBJ2-7 TRBV6-1 TGTGCCAGCACTGAAGATGGGACAGGGAGTGAGCAGTACTTC CASTEDGTGSEQYF
- TRBD2 TRBJ2-3 TRBV30 TGTGCCTGGAGTGTACGGAGGACTAGCGGGGGCACAGATACGCAGTATTTT CAWSVRRTSGGTDTQYF
- TRBD2 TRBJ2-1 TRBV9 TGTGCCAGCAGCGTATTGAGGGATTTTGTAGCGGGAGAAGTCAATGAGCAGTTCTTC CASSVLRDFVAGEVNEQFF
- - TRBJ2-5 TRBV7-2 TGTGCCAGCAGCGACAGCCAAGAGACCCAGTACTTC CASSDSQETQYF
- TRBD1 TRBJ1-1 TRBV6-6 TGTGCCAGCAGTTACTCCCGGCAGGGGGGTTTACCTGAAGCTTTCTTT CASSYSRQGGLPEAFF
- - TRBJ1-5 TRBV5-4 TGTGCCAGCAGCCTTACAGGTGATAGCAATCAGCCCCAGCATTTT CASSLTGDSNQPQHF
- TRBD2 TRBJ2-5 TRBV7-9 TGTGCCAGCAGCTTATCGGGCGGGAGGCCTGAGACCCAGTACTTC CASSLSGGRPETQYF
- - TRBJ2-5 TRBV5-1 TGCGCCAGCAGCCGCGGGACCGCGGGAGAGACCCAGTACTTC CASSRGTAGETQYF
- - TRBJ2-2 TRBV5-1 TGCGCCAGCAGCTTGGGTGGAGAGACCACCGGGGAGCTGTTTTTT CASSLGGETTGELFF
many TRBD1 TRBJ1-3 TRBV4-1 TGCGCCAGCAGCCCCCGGGAGGGGGCGGCTGGAAACACCATATATTTT CASSPREGAAGNTIYF
once - TRBJ2-3 TRBV5-4 TGTGCCAGCAGTCAAGTGGGGGCTACCTTTGGGACAGATACGCAGTATTTT CASSQVGATFGTDTQYF
- TRBD1 TRBJ2-1 TRBV29-1 TGCAGCGGCGCGGGACAGGGTTCTGATGAGCAGTTCTTC CSGAGQGSDEQFF
- - TRBJ2-1 TRBV11-3 TGTGCCAGCAGCACGAGTCTTAGGGGCTGGAATGAGCAGTTCTTC CASSTSLRGWNEQFF
- TRBD1 TRBJ2-1 TRBV30 TGTGCCTGGAGTGGAGGGACAGACAGGTCCTACAATGAGCAGTTCTTC CAWSGGTDRSYNEQFF
- TRBD1 TRBJ1-1 TRBV5-1 TGCGCCAGCAGCGAGGGCCCTCAGGGGGCGGTGGCTTTCTTT CASSEGPQGAVAFF
- TRBD2 TRBJ2-2 TRBV18 TGTGCCAGCTCACCTAGCGGGGGTCGCGAAAACGGGGAGCTGTTTTTT CASSPSGGRENGELFF
- - TRBJ2-7 TRBV23-1 TGCGCCAGCAGCCTCGTCCCCCTACTGAATTCCTCCTACGAGCAGTACTTC CASSLVPLLNSSYEQYF
- - TRBJ2-7 TRBV5-1 TGCGCCAGCAGCTTGGACAGGGTCTATCACGAGCAGTACTTC CASSLDRVYHEQYF